This T cell receptor (beta chain) was profiled in a study of cytomegalovirus exposure and HLA in healthy donors (dated by TCRdb to about 2017). About the full investigation: In an earlier analysis of approximately 500 of the donors, roughly 300 Gb of sequence data and some 100 million unique TCR beta sequences from about 190 million T cells were reported. An early release that covered 640 HLA-typed donors contained about 300 gigabases of sequencing data and tens of millions of unique TCR sequences. Of the 300 to 400 genotyped donors, approximately 82% fell in the genetic ancestry cluster associated with self-reported Caucasian donors. The study aimed to test whether signatures of past pathogen exposure could be identified by cataloging public T cell receptors. The study used immunosequencing to profile the T cell repertoires of 600 to 850 subjects and linked those repertoires to cytomegalovirus serostatus. A separate validation cohort of over a hundred different subjects was used in addition to the roughly 670-subject first cohort. High-throughput TCR immunosequencing, statistical association of individual TCRs with disease status, and machine learning were combined to predict cytomegalovirus infection status. A later analysis re-analyzed previously published TCR beta repertoires from 666 donors and added high-resolution HLA genotyping to study TCR occurrence patterns. In the later analysis, no new phenotypic data were used to find candidate immune exposures; instead, reliance was placed on TCR beta sequences and their occurrence across donors. In an earlier analysis of a few hundred of the donors, high-throughput TCR beta sequencing was used to judge whether each TCR beta V gene segment behaved as functional or pseudogenic. Donor age, sex, ethnicity and CMV serostatus were compiled together with the repertoire data. A later genetic analysis used genome-wide SNP genotypes for about 55% of the 666 donors, treating that subset as a discovery cohort. All discovery cohort repertoires had been generated using a single sequencing platform. HLA typing covered class I and class II loci at four-digit resolution. Typing coverage differed by locus: A, B, C, DRB1 and DQB1 were typed in roughly 620-630 donors, DQA1 in 522, DPA1 in approximately 600, and DPB1 in roughly 470. Because of strong linkage in the cohort, roughly 5 DR-DQ haplotypes were treated as single units for association and clustering. Among around 400 genotyped donors of the cohort, an average of around 220,000 unique TCR beta nucleotide sequences was sequenced per donor, of which about 18% were non-productive. The research as a whole found: According to a later analysis, TCR association rates differed among HLA loci, with DRB1 alleles showing the most associated TCRs and HLA-C alleles showing the fewest. In a later analysis, several top co-occurrence clusters were reported to appear linked to parvovirus B19, influenza, CMV and Epstein-Barr virus. According to a later genetic analysis, donors in an Asian-associated ancestry cluster had fewer N-insertions in productive TCRs than the approximately 700-donor mean. While some public TCRs were present in many individuals, most TCR sequences turned up only very rarely across donors. The study gave a list of more than 150 TCR beta chains associated with cytomegalovirus. Because HLA typing was unavailable for some donors at each locus, only the typed subset was used in association tests. In an earlier analysis of a few hundred of the donors, most TCR beta V segments were observed in productive rearrangements about 87% or about 30% of the time, broadly matching IMGT annotations. The authors suggested that the approach could potentially be extended to other disease states and immunological phenotypes. Strong co-occurrence of HLA alleles, especially DR and DQ, made assigning TCR associations to individual alleles difficult. In a later analysis, most CMV-associated TCR beta chains were found to appear HLA-restricted, with HLA associations seemingly driven largely by CMV exposure. Sequencing depth was assumed to be roughly uniform across donors in the presence/absence analyses, though that assumption may not hold. For the cohort, immune exposure information was limited to CMV serostatus. Cytomegalovirus status was reported to be diagnosed by the classifier with high specificity and sensitivity in both the original and validation cohorts. Correlated functional status among segregating V segments might be attributable to linkage disequilibrium, but an unknown experimental factor could not be ruled out. A cluster of highly shared sequence variants was judged likely to represent a technical artifact of the sequencing pipeline. The 87-base-pair reads could not distinguish some IMGT-functional V segments, including TRBV6-2 and TRBV6-3, so those segments were excluded. The cohort was sequenced for TCR beta chains only, and without alpha or paired-chain data the features that could be detected were limited. Seventeen rarely observed V segments, including chromosome 9 orphons, were excluded from the earlier analysis of some 590 of the donors because counts were too low. An association between a missense DCLRE1C variant and V-gene and J-gene trimming of TCR beta chains was found in a later genetic analysis and replicated in an independent cohort. A later analysis found that HLA-associated TCR beta chains were more clonally expanded and had lower generation probabilities than equally common non-associated chains. At a false discovery rate of 0.05, a later analysis linked around 17,000 TCR beta sequences to specific HLA alleles. In vitro tests confirmed that a few of the cytomegalovirus-associated TCR beta chains recognize cytomegalovirus antigens. A further reported finding was that TCR beta sequences accurately predicted the HLA-A and HLA-B alleles for most subjects in the first cohort.

The cohort comprised around 700 healthy bone marrow donors. At the time of sampling, all cohort members were nominally healthy, though unrecorded immune exposures were likely present. The donor was CMV seropositive and belonged to the group of over 250 seropositive cohort members. Each donor provided a peripheral blood sample, and peripheral blood mononuclear cells were used for TCR beta sequencing. The Qiagen DNeasy Blood Extraction Kit was used to extract genomic DNA from the blood cell samples. The library was obtained by the immunoSEQ multiplex PCR assay. The multiplex PCR relied on a mix of 60 forward primers for TCR Vbeta segments and 13 reverse primers for TCR Jbeta segments. The CDR3 region of rearranged TCR beta genes was amplified from genomic DNA by a multiplex PCR assay. Amplified TCR beta libraries were sequenced as 87-base-pair reads on the Illumina HiSeq System. As for how the authors treated the data: In a later analysis, tens of millions of unique TCR beta chains were counted across the approximately 670 repertoires, and around 11 million of these chains were shared by at least two donors. Raw reads were error-corrected and collapsed into unique sequences with a nearest-neighbor algorithm that merged closely related sequences to remove PCR and sequencing errors. CDR3 sequences were aligned to IMGT reference sequences to assign V, D and J gene segments. For a sequence to be retained, at least a six-nucleotide match to both a V gene segment and a J gene segment was required. Rearrangements were classified as productive when the CDR3 lacked stop codons and remained in frame with V and J, and all other rearrangements were classified as non-productive. Following IMGT convention, CDR3 was defined as the stretch from the second conserved V-encoded cysteine to the conserved J-encoded phenylalanine. Sequences without an unambiguous match to a single V gene segment were excluded from the earlier analysis of almost 600 of the donors. An earlier analysis of a few hundred of the donors classified V segments as functional when productive rearrangements were above 56.7% and as segregating when the standard deviation between donors was above 5%. To diagnose cytomegalovirus status from the catalog of TCR beta chain sequences, a statistical classification framework was built. In a later analysis, TCR nucleotide sequences were compared against IMGT/GENE-DB human TR gene sequences so that V and J genes could be assigned. In a later analysis, CDR3 sequences and most-parsimonious VDJ recombination scenarios were assigned using the TCRdist pipeline. A later analysis defined each TCR beta chain by its CDR3 amino acid sequence plus V-gene family, and excluded reads lacking a unique V-gene family. To address suspected cross-contamination and a sequencing artifact, a later analysis removed some 620 highly shared, low-generation-probability nucleotide sequences. For each public chain, a later analysis derived a clonal expansion index from normalized ranks of inferred template counts within each repertoire. A later analysis computed generation probabilities with a VDJ recombination model fitted to out-of-frame rearrangements, and checked the results against IGoR. In a later analysis, hypergeometric tests were used to score TCR-TCR, TCR-HLA and TCR-CMV co-occurrence, with a repertoire-size bias correction applied to TCR pairs. False discovery rates were estimated in a later analysis by permuting HLA or CMV assignments 20 times. In a later analysis, co-occurring TCRs were grouped using DBSCAN, and TCRdist sequence similarity was added for clustering within HLA-allele-positive subsets. For co-occurrence clustering, repertoires with fewer than 30,000 or more than 120,000 public chains were excluded, along with several repertoires with anomalous nucleotide sharing. In TCRdb, the immuneACCESS table is reduced to in-frame sequences with V and J assigned. These tables do not hold every clone; where another copy was compared, an unresolved V gene accounts for under half, and the others remain unexplained. V and J calls and clone size are given by that table; D and trimming were obtained from the DNA. The sample table holds 210,000 or so clones, of which around four fifths were seen once. The ten largest make up 2.7% of the sample.

Comments on this clone: It has no known antigen specificity. Base qualities were left out, and no much larger clone turns up one base away.

Taken from the germline V gene (reference sequence), the CDR1 and CDR2 loops are LNHDA and SQIVND. From its cysteine to its phenylalanine, the CDR3 spans 15 amino acids. Only the CDR3 region is kept as DNA, spanning 45 bases read in frame from base 1. Unmatched junction bases come to 3, with V trimmed by 1 base and J by 4 bases. The chain employs TRBV19 and TRBJ2-1; TRBD1 matches 8 bases in the middle. Sequenced sample: PBMCs. This clonotype was obtained from a woman in her sixties or seventies in good health and CMV-seropositive. The CDR3 reads as follows: CASSIGQGSYNEQFF. The DNA sequence is given as TGTGCCAGTAGTATAGGACAGGGGTCGTACAATGAGCAGTTCTTC. The reference TRBV19 and TRBJ2-1 proteins fill in what lies around the CDR3, so the full variable domain reads DGGITQSPKYLFRKEGQNVTLSCEQNLNHDAMYWYRQDPGQGLRLIYYSQIVNDFQKGDIAEGYSVSREKKESFPLTVTSAQKNPTAFYLCASSIGQGSYNEQFFGPGTRLTVL.